These 10 T cell receptor beta chains were sequenced from one sample in a study of neoadjuvant nivolumab and ipilimumab in lung cancer. The table came from immunoSEQ multiplex PCR; TCRdb's copy has only in-frame clones and leaves some out. The table shows roughly 4,000 clones, with 75% to 85% occurring only once. The starting material was normal lung tissue adjacent to the tumor, obtained after neoadjuvant nivolumab, alone or with ipilimumab, at or shortly before surgery. Receptors originate from an adult with non-small cell lung cancer. Some clones in this sample may be carry-over from other donors' samples.

In its sample, this clone was seen once. This chain uses TRBV27 with TRBJ2-1; D remains ambiguous. Trimming took 3 bases from V and 2 from J, leaving 2 bases between them. In germline, CDR1 is MNHEY, CDR2 SMNVEV (reference sequence). The CDR3 is 12 amino acids. CDR3 nucleotide sequence: TGTGCCAGCAGTTTCCCCTACAATGAGCAGTTCTTC. Translation gives CASSFPYNEQFF.

The chain couples TRBV5-5 to TRBJ2-7, with D possibly being TRBD2 (6 bases). From germline, CDR1 is SGHKS and CDR2 YYEKEE (reference sequence). The V end was cut by 5 bases, the J end by 2 bases, with 17 bases between. The CDR3 totals 15 residues. CDR3 nucleotide sequence: TGTGCCAGCAGACCCTATGCGGGGCTCGCCTACGAGCAGTACTTC. Translated: CASRPYAGLAYEQYF.

The genes are TRBV4-2 and TRBJ1-2; 8 nucleotides agree with TRBD1. This CDR3 is 18 amino acids long. Germline V gene sequence: CDR1 LGHNA, CDR2 YNFKEQ. Trimming cost V 0 bases and J 4 bases; bases outside gene matches: 13. In DNA, the CDR3 is TGTGCCAGCAGCCAAGATTTAAGCGCAGGGGGCATCCTCTATGGCTACACCTTC. Translation: CASSQDLSAGGILYGYTF.

This clone was seen once. The chain's CDR3 is CASSLGINYGYTF. The CDR3 DNA is TGTGCCAGCAGCTTAGGGATTAACTATGGCTACACCTTC. V usage is TRBV5-6 and J usage is TRBJ1-2, with unresolved D. The CDR3 is 13 residues long. Germline values: CDR1 SGHDT, CDR2 YYEEEE. V was clipped by 2 bases and J by 1 base, with 6 bases between them.

The rearrangement uses TRBV25-1 and TRBJ2-6, with D uncertain. Germline V gene lookup returns CDR1 MGHDK and CDR2 SYGVNS. Trimming shortened V by 5 bases and J by 0 bases, and 17 bases separated the two germline ends. The CDR3 spans 18 residues. The CDR3 is CASSTPLGPGSGANVLTF. In nucleotides, the CDR3 is TGTGCCAGCAGTACCCCCTTGGGCCCAGGCTCTGGGGCCAACGTCCTGACTTTC.

This sequence joins TRBV13 and TRBJ2-7; possibly TRBD1 for D (6 bases). This CDR3 comprises 14 residues. V lost 4 bases and J 2 bases, leaving 12 bases between the germline ends. Germline lookup yields CDR1 PRHDT and CDR2 FYEKMQ (reference sequence). CDR3 bases: TGTGCCAGCAGCTCCGGACAGATGACCTACGAGCAGTACTTC. Translation: CASSSGQMTYEQYF.

The chain uses TRBV6-5 and TRBJ2-7; D is uncertain. V lost 8 bases, J lost 0 bases, and 14 bases lay in between. The V gene's germline CDR1 is MNHEY and CDR2 SVGAGI. The CDR3 has 14 residues. The CDR3 DNA reads as TGTGCCAGCCGTAAAACCGGCAGCTCCTACGAGCAGTACTTC. Amino acid sequence: CASRKTGSSYEQYF.

The genes are TRBV18 and TRBJ1-1; D uncertain. Trimming cost V 4 bases and J 1 base, with 7 bases left between them. The CDR3 is 13 residues long. The germline V gene encodes CDR1 KGHSH and CDR2 LQKENI. The CDR3 here is CASSLQENTEAFF. The CDR3 bases are TGTGCCAGCTCACTGCAGGAGAACACTGAAGCTTTCTTT.

This CDR3 is CASNELDTDTQYF. DNA of the CDR3: TGCGCCAGCAACGAGTTGGATACAGATACGCAGTATTTT. The chain is built from TRBV5-1 and TRBJ2-3; D remains unclear. CDR1 is SGHRS and CDR2 is YFSETQ in the germline V gene. Between the trimmed V and J ends, which lost 6 bases and 3 bases, there was a span of 11 bases. The CDR3 is 13 residues long.

This sequence joins TRBV7-1 and TRBJ2-6, with TRBD1 as a possible D gene (5 bases). TRBV7-1 is sorted into the ORF group, with uncertain function. V shed 5 bases and J shed 6 bases, with 23 bases lying between them. This CDR3 is 18 amino acids long. The CDR3 DNA is TGTGCCAGCAGCGGCTTGTTTCCGAGGACAAAGTCGGCCAACGTCCTGACTTTC. This translates into CASSGLFPRTKSANVLTF.